The 2 T cell receptor beta chains below come from one sample, sequenced in a study of T-cell memory formation after mild COVID-19. TCRdb reanalysed the 5' RACE reads using MiXCR and keeps one entry per CDR3 protein. The sample holds 300,000 to 400,000 distinct CDR3 sequences, 28% seen once. Specimen: PBMCs or a T cell subset sorted from them (not recorded which). The receptors stem from an adult woman who had mild COVID-19 (a few samples of this study predate the infection). Cell type and time point are not known.

This clonotype was seen a few times. The rearrangement links TRBV5-1 to TRBJ2-3; possibly TRBD2 for D (7 bases). Deletions cut 6 bases from V and 2 bases from J, with 13 bases between. This CDR3 is built from 14 residues. Germline lookup yields CDR1 SGHRS and CDR2 YFSETQ. The CDR3 nucleotides read TGCGCCAGCACCCCAGCGGGACACACAGATACGCAGTATTTT. Protein sequence: CASTPAGHTDTQYF.

This rearrangement joins TRBV7-9 to TRBJ1-2; D possibly corresponds to TRBD1 (6 bases). Per the germline V gene, CDR1 is SEHNR and CDR2 is FQNEAQ (reference sequence). The CDR3 contains 16 residues. The ends were cut back, 5 bases at V and 4 bases at J, with 20 bases in the middle. CDR3 bases: TGTGCCAGCAGCGGCTCTCAGGGGAAGGGGTTCTATGGCTACACCTTC. Translated: CASSGSQGKGFYGYTF.